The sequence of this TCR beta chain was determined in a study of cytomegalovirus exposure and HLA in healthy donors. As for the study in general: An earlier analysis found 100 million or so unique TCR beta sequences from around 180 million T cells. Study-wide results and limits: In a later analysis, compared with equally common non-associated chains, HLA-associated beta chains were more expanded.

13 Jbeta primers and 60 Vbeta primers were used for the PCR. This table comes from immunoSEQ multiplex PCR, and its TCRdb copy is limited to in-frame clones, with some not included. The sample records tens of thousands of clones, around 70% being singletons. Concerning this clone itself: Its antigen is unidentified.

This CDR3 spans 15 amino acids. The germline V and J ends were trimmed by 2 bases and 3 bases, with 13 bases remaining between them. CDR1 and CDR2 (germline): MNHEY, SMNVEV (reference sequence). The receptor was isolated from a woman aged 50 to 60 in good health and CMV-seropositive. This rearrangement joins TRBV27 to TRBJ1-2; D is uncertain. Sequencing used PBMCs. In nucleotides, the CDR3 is TGTGCCAGCAGTTTAACCCTGGACGGGGACTATGGCTACACCTTC. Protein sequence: CASSLTLDGDYGYTF.